Below are 20 T cell receptor beta chains sequenced from a single sample in a study of T cell responses to AZD1222 COVID-19 vaccine. Using immunoSEQ multiplex PCR, the repertoire was profiled, and TCRdb retains in-frame clones only, with some absent. The sample has tens of thousands of clones; roughly 85% are singletons. The sample in question was peripheral blood, obtained on day 0 of MenACWY control vaccination. The receptor set was obtained from an adult in good health.

This sequence joins TRBV15 and TRBJ1-5; D gene ambiguous. The V end lost 5 bases, the J end lost 0 bases, and 8 bases lay between the germline ends. Germline CDR1 is LNHNV and CDR2 is YYDKDF (reference sequence). The CDR3 spans 14 residues. CDR3: CATSLGYSNQPQHF. The CDR3 region has the DNA TGTGCCACCAGCTTGGGTTATAGCAATCAGCCCCAGCATTTT. The complete variable domain, with remaining parts taken from reference TRBV15 and TRBJ1-5, reads DAMVIQNPRYQVTQFGKPVTLSCSQTLNHNVMYWYQQKSSQAPKLLFHYYDKDFNNEADTPDNFQSRRPNTSFCFLDIRSPGLGDTAMYLCATSLGYSNQPQHFGDGTRLSIL.

The chain recombines TRBV18 with TRBJ2-7; 7 bases agree with TRBD1. CDR3 length: 14 residues. The trim removed 4 bases at V and 5 bases at J, leaving 8 bases unmatched. CDR1 and CDR2 from the germline V gene are KGHSH and LQKENI. CDR3 residues: CASSQATGPDEQYF. CDR3 DNA: TGTGCCAGCTCACAGGCGACAGGGCCCGACGAGCAGTACTTC.

The rearrangement uses TRBV18 and TRBJ2-4; D is perhaps TRBD2 (6 bases). CDR1 KGHSH and CDR2 LQKENI come from the germline V gene. Trimming removed 5 bases at V and 7 bases at J, with 15 bases between. This CDR3 region has 14 residues. CDR3 protein: CASSSRDSFNIQYF. The CDR3 DNA is TGTGCCAGCTCATCACGGGACTCTTTTAACATTCAGTACTTC.

V and J are TRBV19 and TRBJ2-7; D remains unclear. The CDR3 totals 14 residues. With 5 bases removed from V and 3 bases from J, the gap between germline ends came to 14 bases. From germline, CDR1 is LNHDA and CDR2 SQIVND (reference sequence). CDR3 sequence: CASSVRNMVYEQYF. For the CDR3, the DNA is TGTGCCAGTAGTGTCCGGAATATGGTCTACGAGCAGTACTTC.

This rearrangement joins TRBV5-6 to TRBJ1-2, with D unclear. The CDR3 contains 14 residues. Deletions cut 0 bases from V and 4 bases from J, with 10 bases between. The germline CDR1 and CDR2 sequences are SGHDT and YYEEEE. CDR3 amino acids: CASSLAQQSYGYTF. DNA of the CDR3: TGTGCCAGCAGCTTGGCCCAACAGTCCTATGGCTACACCTTC.

V usage is TRBV6-5 and J usage is TRBJ2-1; 8 nucleotides agree with TRBD2. V dropped 6 bases and J dropped 8; count of bases not matched to a gene: 9. The germline gives CDR1 MNHEY, CDR2 SVGAGI. The CDR3 loop spans 14 amino acids. This CDR3 reads CASRGTSRGYEQFF. For the CDR3, the DNA is TGTGCCAGCAGGGGGACTAGTCGGGGGTATGAGCAGTTCTTC.

The gene calls are TRBV29-1 and TRBJ2-3; 8 bases agree with TRBD2. Germline V gene data show CDR1 as SQVTM and CDR2 as ANQGSEA. The CDR3 loop spans 14 amino acids. Losses at the gene ends were 1 base for V and 7 bases for J; bases not matched to a gene: 7. The CDR3 bases are TGCAGCGTTGAAGCCGGAGCGGGAGTGAATACGCAGTATTTT. Amino acids: CSVEAGAGVNTQYF.

This clone has more than one count but fewer than ten. The chain combines TRBV3-1 (or the pseudogene TRBV3-2) with TRBJ2-2; D is uncertain. The CDR3 covers 14 residues. Germline lookup yields CDR1 LGHDT and CDR2 YNNKEL (reference sequence). Trimming removed 1 base at V and 8 bases at J, with 11 bases between. The CDR3 DNA reads as TGTGCCAGCAGCCAAGGGGCCCGGAGAGGGGAGCTGTTTTTT. It specifies CASSQGARRGELFF.

V and J are TRBV18 and TRBJ2-7; 10 positions agree with TRBD1. Germline assignment: CDR1 KGHSH and CDR2 LQKENI. The CDR3 sequence is 15 residues long. J lost 2 bases, V lost 3 bases, and 4 bases had no gene match. CDR3 coding DNA: TGTGCCAGCTCACCCCCAGGGACAGGGGCCTACGAGCAGTACTTC. It codes for CASSPPGTGAYEQYF.

The chain recombines TRBV7-6 with TRBJ2-1; possibly TRBD2 for D (5 bases). The V end was cut by 1 base, the J end by 0 bases, with 16 bases between. Germline V gene data show CDR1 as SGHVS and CDR2 as FNYEAQ. The CDR3 length is 18 residues. The CDR3 loop reads CASSLVGLAGSSYNEQFF. The DNA of the CDR3 is TGTGCCAGCAGCTTAGTGGGCCTAGCTGGAAGCTCCTACAATGAGCAGTTCTTC. The whole variable domain, remainder taken from reference TRBV7-6 and TRBJ2-1, is GAGVSQSPRYKVTKRGQDVALRCDPISGHVSLYWYRQALGQGPEFLTYFNYEAQQDKSGLPNDRFSAERPEGSISTLTIQRTEQRDSAMYRCASSLVGLAGSSYNEQFFGPGTRLTVL.

This chain joins TRBV9 and TRBJ2-1, with TRBD2 identical over 11 bases. This CDR3 region has 16 residues. Germline V gene lookup returns CDR1 SGDLS and CDR2 YYNGEE. Trimming took 0 bases from V and 4 from J; bases not matched to a gene: 3. The CDR3 here is CASSVASGRRYNEQFF. CDR3 in DNA: TGTGCCAGCAGCGTAGCTAGCGGGAGGCGTTACAATGAGCAGTTCTTC. The whole variable domain, filled in from reference TRBV9 and TRBJ2-1, reads DSGVTQTPKHLITATGQRVTLRCSPRSGDLSVYWYQQSLDQGLQFLIQYYNGEERAKGNILERFSAQQFPDLHSELNLSSLELGDSALYFCASSVASGRRYNEQFFGPGTRLTVL.

V usage is TRBV6-5 and J usage is TRBJ1-2; 7 bases are a match to TRBD1. The CDR3 length is 13 residues. With 5 bases clipped from V and 2 bases from J, the junction kept 2 bases outside the gene matches. CDR1 MNHEY and CDR2 SVGAGI come from the germline V gene. The CDR3 here is CASSPQGNYGYTF. Written as DNA, the CDR3 is TGTGCCAGCAGTCCACAGGGGAACTATGGCTACACCTTC.

This chain joins TRBV6-5 and TRBJ2-3, with D uncertain. CDR3 length: 11 amino acids. V gave up 6 bases and J gave up 2 bases, with 3 bases separating them. Germline V gene data show CDR1 as MNHEY and CDR2 as SVGAGI. CDR3 sequence: CASSHTDTQYF. In nucleotides, the CDR3 is TGTGCCAGCAGCCACACAGATACGCAGTATTTT.

The table lists this clone with a count of one. The V gene is TRBV6-2 or TRBV6-3, the J gene TRBJ2-1; 14 bases match TRBD2. The CDR3 runs to 16 residues. CDR1 MNHEY and CDR2 SVGEGT come from the germline V gene. The V and J ends lost 5 bases and 7 bases, in that order; junction bases with no gene match: 7. CDR3 in DNA: TGTGCCAGCAGTCCGGGACTAGCGGGAGTAGGTAATGAGCAGTTCTTC. Its protein is CASSPGLAGVGNEQFF.

This clone showed up just once. This chain connects TRBV20-1 to TRBJ2-3, with 13 bases aligning to TRBD2. J lost 4 bases, V lost 3 bases, and 4 bases had no gene match. Germline-derived CDR1 and CDR2 are DFQATT and SNEGSKA (reference sequence). This CDR3 has 15 residues. CDR3 sequence reads: CSASGLAGVSDTQYF. The CDR3 coding sequence is TGCAGTGCTAGTGGACTAGCGGGAGTGTCAGATACGCAGTATTTT.

The rearrangement joins TRBV19 to TRBJ1-1; D is uncertain. CDR1 and CDR2 from the germline V gene are LNHDA and SQIVND (reference sequence). Trimming removed 4 bases at V and 1 base at J, with 16 bases between. This CDR3 has 16 residues. The CDR3 sequence is CASSSAQDWANTEAFF. The DNA of the CDR3 is TGTGCCAGTAGTAGTGCCCAGGACTGGGCGAACACTGAAGCTTTCTTT.

This chain joins TRBV4-1 and TRBJ1-3, with TRBD1 matching over 7 bases. The CDR3 has 17 residues. In germline, CDR1 is MGHRA, CDR2 YSYEKL. J lost 3 bases, V lost 4 bases, and 12 bases had no gene match. CDR3 amino acids: CASSPQGQSPLGNTIYF. The CDR3 DNA reads TGCGCCAGCAGCCCGCAGGGACAGTCTCCCCTTGGAAACACCATATATTTT.

V usage is TRBV29-1 and J usage is TRBJ1-4; TRBD1 matches 9 bases. Germline V gene lookup returns CDR1 SQVTM and CDR2 ANQGSEA. Germline trimming cut 7 bases from V and 7 bases from J; bases unmatched to any gene: 4. CDR3 size: 12 residues. DNA of the CDR3: TGCAGCGCCGGGACAGGGCGTGAAAAACTGTTTTTT. This sequence encodes CSAGTGREKLFF.

The V gene is TRBV7-3, the J gene TRBJ1-2, with D possibly TRBD1 on 5 matching bases. Trimming removed 2 bases at V and 2 bases at J, with 12 bases between. The germline V gene encodes CDR1 SGHTA and CDR2 FQGTGA. The CDR3 runs 15 residues. The CDR3 DNA sequence: TGTGCCAGCAGCTTAGAGCCAGGGCAGAACTATGGCTACACCTTC. It is translated as CASSLEPGQNYGYTF.

The chain couples TRBV11-3 to TRBJ1-3; D perhaps matches TRBD1 (5 bases). The CDR3 is made up of 13 amino acids. CDR1 SGHNT and CDR2 YENEEA come from the germline V gene. Trimming took off 5 bases at V and 3 bases at J, with 8 bases between the two ends. This chain's CDR3 is CASSRGFGNTIYF. CDR3 coding DNA: TGTGCCAGCAGCAGGGGTTTTGGAAACACCATATATTTT.